The clone carrying this T cell receptor (beta chain) appeared a few times. This CDR3 has 14 residues. V gave up 5 bases and J gave up 8 bases; unmatched junction bases: 5. Germline CDR1 is MGHRA and CDR2 is YSYEKL. Methods used by the authors: Amplifying reference gene primers gave estimates of nucleated cell counts. The protocol was immunoSEQ multiplex PCR, while the TCRdb copy is restricted to in-frame clones and leaves out a portion. The V and J calls and the clone size are those of that table, but D and trimming were determined from the DNA. The sample gives under 130,000 clones, 85% of which show up once; 3.5% to 5% is in the top ten. The sample belongs to a study of blood T cell repertoires in COVID-19. Study context: Both acute and convalescent COVID-19 samples were obtained from the United States, Italy and Spain. In each case, the material was cDNA or gDNA derived from T cells, B-cell-depleted T cells, or PBMCs.

The sample was peripheral blood. The chain carries TRBV4-1 and TRBJ1-6; TRBD1 matches at 8 bases. This receptor was identified in a man aged 45-65 years with acute or convalescent COVID-19. The CDR3 is CASSKTGEDSPLHF. The CDR3 DNA reads TGCGCCAGCAGCAAGACAGGGGAGGATTCACCCCTCCACTTT.